This T cell receptor beta chain came from a study of T cell responses to AZD1222 COVID-19 vaccine. On this clone: The antigen is undetermined.

Study-level findings and limits: Spike-wide vaccine-associated CD4 TCRs dominated at 160-218 and 743-854.

The CDR3 spans 20 residues. The germline CDR1 and CDR2 sequences are SGDLS and YYNGEE. V was clipped by 4 bases and J by 4 bases; unmatched bases: 14. Clones were sequenced by immunoSEQ multiplex PCR, and TCRdb holds only the in-frame ones, with some missing. The repertoire holds more than 140,000 clones, with more than 70% as singletons. Sequences were derived from peripheral blood, sampled on day 0 of AZD1222 vaccination. The V gene is TRBV9, the J gene TRBJ2-1, with 16 bases lining up with TRBD2. This receptor was identified in an adult in good health. The CDR3 sequence is CASSLPGTSGRGSTYNEQFF. CDR3 bases: TGTGCCAGCAGCCTCCCCGGGACTAGCGGGAGGGGGTCAACATACAATGAGCAGTTCTTC.